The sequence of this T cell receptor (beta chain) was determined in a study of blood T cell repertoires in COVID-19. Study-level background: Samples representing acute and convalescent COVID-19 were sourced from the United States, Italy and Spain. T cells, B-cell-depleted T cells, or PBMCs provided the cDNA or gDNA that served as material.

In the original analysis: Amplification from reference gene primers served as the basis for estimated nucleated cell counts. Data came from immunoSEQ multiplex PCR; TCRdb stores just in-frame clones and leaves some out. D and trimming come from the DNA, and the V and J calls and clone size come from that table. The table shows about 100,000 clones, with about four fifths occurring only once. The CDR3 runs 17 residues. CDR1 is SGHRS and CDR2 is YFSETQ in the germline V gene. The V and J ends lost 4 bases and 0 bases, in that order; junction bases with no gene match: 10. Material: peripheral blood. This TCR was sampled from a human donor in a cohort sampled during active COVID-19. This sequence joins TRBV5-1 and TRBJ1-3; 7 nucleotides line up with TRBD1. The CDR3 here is CASSLGTAVRSGNTIYF. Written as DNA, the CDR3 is TGCGCCAGCAGCCTAGGGACAGCCGTCCGCTCTGGAAACACCATATATTTT.